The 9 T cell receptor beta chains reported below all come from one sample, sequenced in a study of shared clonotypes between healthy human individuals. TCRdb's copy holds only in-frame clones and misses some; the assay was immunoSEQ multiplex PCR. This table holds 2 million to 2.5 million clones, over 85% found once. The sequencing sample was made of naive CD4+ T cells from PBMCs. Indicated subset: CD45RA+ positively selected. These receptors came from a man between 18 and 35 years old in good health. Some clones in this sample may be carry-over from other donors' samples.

CDR3: CASSLVGGNQETQYF. The CDR3 DNA sequence: TGTGCCAGCAGTTTAGTTGGGGGTAACCAAGAGACCCAGTACTTC. J is TRBJ2-5 and V is TRBV28; D could derive from TRBD1 or TRBD2 (5 bases each). The CDR3 length is 15 residues. Trimming left V 2 bases short and J 0 bases short, with 10 bases between. Germline assignment: CDR1 MDHEN and CDR2 SYDVKM.

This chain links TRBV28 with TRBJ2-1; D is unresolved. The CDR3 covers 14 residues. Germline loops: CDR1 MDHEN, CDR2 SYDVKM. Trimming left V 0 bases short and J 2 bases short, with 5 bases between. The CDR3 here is CASSLWGTYNEQFF. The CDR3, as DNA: TGTGCCAGCAGTTTATGGGGCACCTACAATGAGCAGTTCTTC. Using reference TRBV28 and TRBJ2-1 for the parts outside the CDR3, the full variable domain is DVKVTQSSRYLVKRTGEKVFLECVQDMDHENMFWYRQDPGLGLRLIYFSYDVKMKEKGDIPEGYSVSREKKERFSLILESASTNQTSMYLCASSLWGTYNEQFFGPGTRLTVL.

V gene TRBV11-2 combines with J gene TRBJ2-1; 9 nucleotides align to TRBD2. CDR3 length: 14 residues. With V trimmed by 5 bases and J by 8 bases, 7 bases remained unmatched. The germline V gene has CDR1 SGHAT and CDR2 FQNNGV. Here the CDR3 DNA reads TGTGCCAGCAGCCTGGGACTAGCTAGGGATGAGCAGTTCTTC. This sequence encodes CASSLGLARDEQFF.

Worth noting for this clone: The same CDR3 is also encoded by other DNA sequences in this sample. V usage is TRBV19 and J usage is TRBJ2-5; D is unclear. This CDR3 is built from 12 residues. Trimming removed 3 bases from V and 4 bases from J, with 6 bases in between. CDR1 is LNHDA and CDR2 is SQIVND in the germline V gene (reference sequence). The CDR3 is CASSIPGETQYF. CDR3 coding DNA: TGTGCCAGTAGTATCCCCGGAGAGACCCAGTACTTC. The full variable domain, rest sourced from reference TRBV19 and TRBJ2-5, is DGGITQSPKYLFRKEGQNVTLSCEQNLNHDAMYWYRQDPGQGLRLIYYSQIVNDFQKGDIAEGYSVSREKKESFPLTVTSAQKNPTAFYLCASSIPGETQYFGPGTRLLVL.

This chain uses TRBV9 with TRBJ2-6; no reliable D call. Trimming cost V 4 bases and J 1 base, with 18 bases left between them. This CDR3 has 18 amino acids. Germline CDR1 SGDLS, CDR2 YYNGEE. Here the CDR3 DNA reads TGTGCCAGCAGCCCCGGTTTGTCTGGTGGGTCTGGGGCCAACGTCCTGACTTTC. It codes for CASSPGLSGGSGANVLTF.

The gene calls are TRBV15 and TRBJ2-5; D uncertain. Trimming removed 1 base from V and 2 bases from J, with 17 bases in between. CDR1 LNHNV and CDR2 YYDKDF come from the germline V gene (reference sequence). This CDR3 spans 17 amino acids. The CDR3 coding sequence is TGTGCCACCAGCAGAGTCCACCCACCTCAGGAGCAAGAGACCCAGTACTTC. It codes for CATSRVHPPQEQETQYF. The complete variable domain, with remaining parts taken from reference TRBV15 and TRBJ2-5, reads DAMVIQNPRYQVTQFGKPVTLSCSQTLNHNVMYWYQQKSSQAPKLLFHYYDKDFNNEADTPDNFQSRRPNTSFCFLDIRSPGLGDTAMYLCATSRVHPPQEQETQYFGPGTRLLVL.

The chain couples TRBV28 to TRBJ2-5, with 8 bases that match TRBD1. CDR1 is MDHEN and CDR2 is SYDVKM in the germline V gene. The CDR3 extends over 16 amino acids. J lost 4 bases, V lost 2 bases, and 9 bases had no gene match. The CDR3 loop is CASSLVFRTGRETQYF. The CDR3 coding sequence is TGTGCCAGCAGTTTAGTTTTCAGGACAGGGAGAGAGACCCAGTACTTC.

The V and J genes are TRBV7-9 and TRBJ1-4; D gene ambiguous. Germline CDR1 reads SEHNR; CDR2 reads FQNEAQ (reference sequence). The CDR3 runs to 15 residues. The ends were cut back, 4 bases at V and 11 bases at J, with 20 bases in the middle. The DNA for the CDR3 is TGTGCCAGCAGCTCCGGACGGAGCCCTTTCGAGAAACTGTTTTTT. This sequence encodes CASSSGRSPFEKLFF. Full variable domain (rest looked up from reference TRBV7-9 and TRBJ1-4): DTGVSQNPRHKITKRGQNVTFRCDPISEHNRLYWYRQTLGQGPEFLTYFQNEAQLEKSRLLSDRFSAERPKGSFSTLEIQRTEQGDSAMYLCASSSGRSPFEKLFFGSGTQLSVL.

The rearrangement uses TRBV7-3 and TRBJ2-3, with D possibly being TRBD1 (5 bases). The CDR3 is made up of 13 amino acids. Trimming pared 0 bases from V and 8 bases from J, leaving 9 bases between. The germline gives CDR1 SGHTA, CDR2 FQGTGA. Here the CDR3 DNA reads TGTGCCAGCAGCTTAACCCGAAGGGGTACGCAGTATTTT. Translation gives CASSLTRRGTQYF.